The 5 T cell receptor beta chains below come from one sample, sequenced in a study of spatial heterogeneity in lung cancer. TCRdb itself ran the 5' RACE reads through MiXCR, one entry per CDR3 protein. The sample has more than 7,500 distinct CDR3 sequences, less than 6.5% seen once. Antigens of these TCRs are unknown. The time point denotes: sample taken at primary tumor resection. Study-level findings and limits: The study found that expanded intratumoral alpha and beta TCR counts tracked tumor mutation counts.

The source was lung tumor tissue, collected at surgery. The receptors derive from a female donor with early-stage non-small cell lung cancer.

This clonotype was observed many times. The V gene is TRBV11-2, the J gene TRBJ2-1, with TRBD2 identical over 9 bases. Germline CDR1 is SGHAT and CDR2 is FQNNGV. V gave up 5 bases and J gave up 10 bases; unmatched junction bases: 9. The length of the CDR3 is 14 residues. The chain's CDR3 is CASSPQVSGGEQFF. The CDR3 nucleotides read TGTGCCAGCAGCCCACAGGTTAGCGGGGGAGAGCAGTTCTTC.

This clonotype has ten or more counts. The chain links TRBV7-2 to TRBJ1-1; D remains unclear. CDR1 SGHTA and CDR2 FQGNSA come from the germline V gene. The CDR3 sequence is 13 residues long. Trimming took off 2 bases at V and 1 base at J, with 5 bases between the two ends. The CDR3 sequence: CASSLRGNTEAFF. Here the CDR3 DNA reads TGTGCCAGCAGCTTAAGAGGGAACACTGAAGCTTTCTTT.

This clonotype has ten or more counts. The genes are TRBV19 and TRBJ2-5; 7 bases are shared with TRBD1. The germline V gene encodes CDR1 LNHDA and CDR2 SQIVND (reference sequence). The trim removed 10 bases at V and 1 base at J, leaving 15 bases unmatched. The CDR3 sequence is 16 residues long. The CDR3: CATQPRTGRRQETQYF. CDR3 bases: TGTGCCACCCAACCGAGGACAGGTCGACGCCAAGAGACCCAGTACTTC.

In its sample, this clonotype was seen many times. The gene calls are TRBV6-2 or TRBV6-3 and TRBJ1-5; D remains ambiguous. V lost 6 bases to trimming and J lost 4 bases, with 16 bases between them. In germline, CDR1 is MNHEY, CDR2 SVGEGT. This CDR3 is built from 15 residues. The CDR3: CASRTKGDPNQPQHF. The CDR3 DNA follows: TGTGCCAGCAGGACGAAGGGAGACCCAAATCAGCCCCAGCATTTT.

The V gene is TRBV12-3 or TRBV12-4, the J gene TRBJ1-6; D is perhaps TRBD1 (6 bases). This CDR3 is built from 15 residues. Trimming took 5 bases from V and 6 from J, leaving 14 bases between them. In DNA, the CDR3 is TGTGCCAGCAGTCTCGGGGACATCTCTAATTCACCCCTCCACTTT. This encodes CASSLGDISNSPLHF.